The rows below give T cell receptor beta chains drawn from one sample of a study of technical replicates of blood from a few donors. Generated by immunoSEQ multiplex PCR, the TCRdb table keeps only in-frame clones and is missing some. Of tens of thousands of clones in the sample, about nine tenths were seen once. Sequencing used PBMCs. Source of these receptors: a human donor in good health. Some clones in this sample may be carry-over from other donors' samples. Both conserved end residues are trimmed from each CDR3.

v_gene: TRBV4-2
CDR3aa: ASSQEGQGVDYGYT

v_gene: TRBV5-6
CDR3aa: ASSLLDSYEQY

v_gene: TRBV7-2
CDR3aa: ASSFGLAEGEQF

v_gene: TRBV7-7
CDR3aa: ASSLAGDKQF

v_gene: TRBV10-3
CDR3aa: AISESGEGLAKNIQY

v_gene: TRBV6-1
CDR3aa: AGGDRGRTGELF

v_gene: TRBV5-1
CDR3aa: ASSFGGPLYNEQF

v_gene: TRBV5-6
CDR3aa: ASSSPTDVLVTEAF

v_gene: TRBV7-3
CDR3aa: ASAPTGTGGKGEQF

v_gene: TRBV27
CDR3aa: ASSPMDRNNQPQH

v_gene: TRBV5-1
CDR3aa: ASSSPSGSVDNEQF

v_gene: TRBV15
CDR3aa: ATSKDRDYEQY

v_gene: TRBV5-1
CDR3aa: ASSQGGSLTYNSPLH

v_gene: TRBV4-1
CDR3aa: ASSQETSLGNEQF

v_gene: TRBV25-1
CDR3aa: ASTSSAGVYNEQF

v_gene: TRBV19
CDR3aa: ASSIEPVGVRTEAF

v_gene: TRBV7-9
CDR3aa: ASSPSPGTGGGTYGYT

v_gene: TRBV14
CDR3aa: ASSQPLAKHYEQY

v_gene: TRBV7-2
CDR3aa: ASSTWTRQVF

v_gene: TRBV7-9
CDR3aa: ASSLRRVDNEQF

v_gene: TRBV7-3
CDR3aa: ASSLVAGVRDTQY

v_gene: TRBV30
CDR3aa: AWSTSPPLAGLYNEQF

v_gene: TRBV7-2
CDR3aa: ASSLVAYGYT